This T cell receptor (beta chain) was sequenced for a study of cytomegalovirus exposure and HLA in healthy donors. Points from the study as a whole: The majority of CMV-associated TCR beta chains were reported as apparently HLA-restricted in a later analysis.

In the case of this clone: Its matching antigen is unknown.

Amplification used 60 Vbeta primers and 13 Jbeta primers. Clones were read by immunoSEQ multiplex PCR, and TCRdb kept only the in-frame ones, dropping some. The table lists 230,000 or so clones, 92% of them singletons. The CDR3 sequence is 16 residues long. Per germline, CDR1 LNHDA and CDR2 SQIVND (reference sequence). Trimming cost V 5 bases and J 5 bases; bases outside gene matches: 10. Material: PBMCs. The V call is TRBV19, the J call TRBJ2-5, with 11 bases identical to TRBD1. The receptor comes from a girl aged 2-10 years in good health and CMV-seronegative. CDR3 loop: CASSPWTGGPKETQYF. Written as DNA, the CDR3 is TGTGCCAGTAGTCCCTGGACAGGGGGCCCAAAGGAGACCCAGTACTTC.